Below are 20 T cell receptor beta chains sequenced from a single sample in a study of spatial heterogeneity in lung cancer. TCRdb analysed the 5' RACE reads with MiXCR anew, one entry per CDR3 protein. The table shows under 150,000 distinct CDR3 sequences, with 10% to 15% occurring only once. Sample time point: blood at routine non-recurrence follow-up after resection. The study sequenced unsorted whole RNA from tumor, nontumor lung or frozen PBMC. The sample in question was PBMCs, obtained at follow-up. The receptors derive from a male donor with early-stage non-small cell lung cancer.

This clonotype has only a few counts. This sequence joins TRBV20-1 and TRBJ1-1; D ambiguous. CDR1 DFQATT and CDR2 SNEGSKA come from the germline V gene (reference sequence). The germline V and J ends were trimmed by 1 base and 7 bases, with 10 bases remaining between them. The CDR3 runs 12 residues. The DNA of the CDR3 is TGCAGTGCTAGAGGGGCGGGGATTGAAGCTTTCTTT. As protein: CSARGAGIEAFF.

This clonotype was found a few times. The chain links TRBV20-1 to TRBJ1-1; 8 bases are shared with TRBD1. CDR3 length: 18 residues. From germline, CDR1 is DFQATT and CDR2 SNEGSKA (reference sequence). V was clipped by 7 bases and J by 4 bases; unmatched bases: 23. The DNA of the CDR3 is TGCAGTGGCCAACCCTCTGTCCTCCTCAGGGGGCAAGGCACTGAAGCTTTCTTT. Translated: CSGQPSVLLRGQGTEAFF.

The J gene is TRBJ2-3, the V gene TRBV5-1; 7 bases match TRBD1. Germline CDR1 reads SGHRS; CDR2 reads YFSETQ. V lost 3 bases, J lost 4 bases, and 2 bases stayed unmatched. The CDR3 runs to 13 residues. In DNA, the CDR3 is TGCGCCAGCAGCTCGGACAGGTCAGATACGCAGTATTTT. It specifies CASSSDRSDTQYF.

Here the CDR3 DNA reads TGTGCCAGCAGCCTCGCGGTCTCAAGGAGGGGCTACAATGAGCAGTTCTTC. Protein: CASSLAVSRRGYNEQFF. The V call is TRBV7-2, the J call TRBJ2-1, with TRBD2 as a possible D gene (6 bases). There are 17 residues in the CDR3. Germline V gene data show CDR1 as SGHTA and CDR2 as FQGNSA. The V end was cut by 5 bases, the J end by 3 bases, with 20 bases between.

This clonotype showed up many times. The V and J genes are TRBV5-1 and TRBJ1-1, with D hard to call. The length of the CDR3 is 15 residues. V was pared by 0 bases and J by 2 bases, with 11 bases between. Looked up from germline, CDR1 is SGHRS and CDR2 is YFSETQ. CDR3 amino acids: CASSLVGGVNTEAFF. CDR3 coding DNA: TGCGCCAGCAGCTTGGTCGGCGGGGTCAACACTGAAGCTTTCTTT.

This clonotype was observed at least ten times. The V gene is TRBV29-1, the J gene TRBJ1-2; 9 nucleotides match TRBD1. V lost 3 bases to trimming and J lost 0 bases; unmatched junction nucleotides: 11. Germline CDR1 SQVTM, CDR2 ANQGSEA. CDR3 length: 17 residues. The CDR3 loop is CSVEVRDRARANYGYTF. CDR3 nucleotides: TGCAGCGTTGAGGTTCGGGACAGGGCGAGAGCTAACTATGGCTACACCTTC.

Only a few counts were recorded for this clonotype. The rearrangement joins TRBV11-2 to TRBJ2-5; TRBD1 aligns across 7 bases. Germline V CDR1 and CDR2: SGHAT, FQNNGV. CDR3 length: 16 amino acids. V dropped 5 bases and J dropped 0; count of bases not matched to a gene: 9. The DNA for the CDR3 is TGTGCCAGCAGCCCAAAGGGGACAGTGTACCAAGAGACCCAGTACTTC. It encodes CASSPKGTVYQETQYF.

This clonotype was counted many times. This chain connects TRBV29-1 to TRBJ1-4, with a possible D match to TRBD1 (5 bases). The V end was cut by 7 bases, the J end by 0 bases, with 9 bases between. The CDR3 has 13 residues. Germline V gives CDR1 SQVTM, CDR2 ANQGSEA. CDR3 region: CSARATTNEKLFF. CDR3 DNA: TGCAGCGCCAGGGCTACAACTAATGAAAAACTGTTTTTT.

This clonotype was observed many times. The chain joins TRBV6-1 to TRBJ1-2, with D uncertain. Germline V gene sequence: CDR1 MNHNS, CDR2 SASEGT. The V gene lost 0 bases and the J gene lost 2 bases, with 7 bases spanning the gap. This CDR3 comprises 14 residues. In DNA, the CDR3 is TGTGCCAGCAGTGAAGCGGTACGGAACTATGGCTACACCTTC. This gives the protein CASSEAVRNYGYTF.

This clonotype was counted between two and nine times. CDR3 nucleotides: TGTGCCAGCAGTTTAATCATTGCCGCGAACACTGAAGCTTTCTTT. Amino acids: CASSLIIAANTEAFF. V usage is TRBV28 and J usage is TRBJ1-1; D is undetermined. V was pared by 2 bases and J by 1 base, with 11 bases between. The CDR3 runs 15 residues. The germline CDR1 and CDR2 sequences are MDHEN and SYDVKM.

The V call is TRBV7-9, the J call TRBJ2-1; 8 bases agree with TRBD1. CDR1 SEHNR and CDR2 FQNEAQ come from the germline V gene (reference sequence). V lost 4 bases, J lost 3 bases, and 11 bases stayed unmatched. The CDR3 consists of 17 residues. The CDR3 loop reads CASSSRQGNDDYNEQFF. In DNA, the CDR3 is TGTGCCAGCAGCTCCCGACAGGGGAATGACGACTACAATGAGCAGTTCTTC.

The V gene is TRBV7-9, the J gene TRBJ2-2, with a tentative D call TRBD1 (5 bases). The germline gives CDR1 SEHNR, CDR2 FQNEAQ (reference sequence). The CDR3 contains 16 residues. V lost 1 base and J lost 0, with 9 bases in between. The chain's CDR3 is CASSLEVTANTGELFF. The CDR3 DNA reads as TGTGCCAGCAGCTTAGAGGTGACAGCGAACACCGGGGAGCTGTTTTTT.

This clonotype was seen a handful of times. The chain employs TRBV6-5 and TRBJ1-2; TRBD1 is a possible D gene (5 bases). Germline CDR1 and CDR2: MNHEY and SVGAGI. CDR3 length equals 17 residues. V shed 0 bases and J shed 0 bases, with 14 bases lying between them. The CDR3 reads CASSYSKERQSNYGYTF. As DNA, the CDR3 is TGTGCCAGCAGTTACTCAAAGGAAAGACAGTCTAACTATGGCTACACCTTC.

This clonotype was seen ten or more times. V and J are TRBV29-1 and TRBJ2-1, with 10 bases that match TRBD2. Looked up from germline, CDR1 is SQVTM and CDR2 is ANQGSEA. With V trimmed by 6 bases and J by 7 bases, 6 bases remained unmatched. The CDR3 is 13 residues long. CDR3 DNA: TGCAGCGTCGGGACTAGCGTAGGGAATGAGCAGTTCTTC. Translation: CSVGTSVGNEQFF.

The rearrangement links TRBV19 to TRBJ1-2; possibly TRBD1 for D (5 bases). Germline-derived CDR1 and CDR2 are LNHDA and SQIVND (reference sequence). The CDR3 length is 16 residues. The CDR3 is CACPIRPKDSHYGYTF. The CDR3 nucleotides read TGTGCATGCCCTATTCGACCAAAAGACAGCCATTATGGCTACACCTTC.

The chain combines TRBV2 with TRBJ2-2, with TRBD2 matching 15 bases. The CDR3 length is 17 residues. Per germline, CDR1 SNHLY and CDR2 FYNNEI. With V trimmed by 5 bases and J by 3 bases, 4 bases remained unmatched. CDR3 loop: CASSKGLAGGDTGELFF. In nucleotides, the CDR3 is TGTGCCAGCAGTAAGGGACTAGCGGGGGGCGACACCGGGGAGCTGTTTTTT. Variable domain in full (rest from reference TRBV2 and TRBJ2-2): EPEVTQTPSHQVTQMGQEVILRCVPISNHLYFYWYRQILGQKVEFLVSFYNNEISEKSEIFDDQFSVERPDGSNFTLKIRSTKLEDSAMYFCASSKGLAGGDTGELFFGEGSRLTVL.

The chain combines TRBV10-3 with TRBJ2-7; D is perhaps TRBD2 (6 bases). This CDR3 region has 14 residues. Germline assignment: CDR1 ENHRY and CDR2 SYGVKD. Trimming removed 6 bases from V and 0 bases from J, with 12 bases in between. CDR3 residues: CAIRRLGDSYEQYF. Written as DNA, the CDR3 is TGTGCCATCAGGAGACTAGGGGACTCCTACGAGCAGTACTTC.

The chain employs TRBV6-6 and TRBJ1-5; the match to TRBD1 covers 7 bases. This CDR3 has 14 amino acids. Per germline, CDR1 MNHNY and CDR2 SVGAGI (reference sequence). The V and J ends lost 2 bases and 5 bases, in that order; junction bases with no gene match: 3. CDR3 nucleotide sequence: TGTGCCAGCAGTTACAGGACAGGCTATCAGCCCCAGCATTTT. This codes for CASSYRTGYQPQHF.

This clonotype has only a few counts. The rearrangement uses TRBV19 and TRBJ2-2, with TRBD2 as a possible D gene (6 bases). CDR1 and CDR2 (germline): LNHDA, SQIVND (reference sequence). Trimming left V 4 bases short and J 6 bases short, with 18 bases between. The CDR3 has 16 residues. For the CDR3, the DNA is TGTGCCAGTAGTACTGGACTAAGTTATTCCGCCGGGGAGCTGTTTTTT. It yields the protein CASSTGLSYSAGELFF.

The gene calls are TRBV3-1 and TRBJ2-7, with D tentatively TRBD1 (5 bases). The CDR3 length is 13 residues. The germline V and J ends were trimmed by 2 bases and 5 bases, with 10 bases remaining between them. CDR1 is LGHDT and CDR2 is YNNKEL in the germline V gene (reference sequence). This CDR3 is CASSQHAGNEQYF. The CDR3 bases are TGTGCCAGCAGCCAACATGCAGGGAACGAGCAGTACTTC.